Reported below is one T cell receptor beta chain. Its antigen is not identified. This sample was included in a study of identical twins. Study results and limitations: Those out-of-frame alpha sequences shared by twins showed an excess of low generation probability.

Germline V gene data show CDR1 as SGHVS and CDR2 as FQNEAQ. The CDR3 has 16 residues. Trimming pared 1 base from V and 3 bases from J, leaving 16 bases between. The cDNA had a unique molecular identifier and a template-switch universal primer site. TCRdb passed the 5' RACE reads through MiXCR, listing each CDR3 protein once. Of approximately 500,000 distinct CDR3 sequences listed, 15% are singletons. The data also belong to a second study, concerning yellow fever vaccine responses in identical twins.

Input material: CD4+ T cells sorted from blood. This TCR came from a woman between 18 and 29 years old in good health. The rearrangement links TRBV7-8 to TRBJ2-7; D is unresolved. The DNA for the CDR3 is TGTGCCAGCAGCTTAGGAATTGGGATCCTCTTCTACGAGCAGTACTTC. This encodes CASSLGIGILFYEQYF.